These T cell receptor beta chains were read from a single sample in a study of cytomegalovirus exposure and HLA in healthy donors. TCRdb keeps only in-frame clones here, not all; method: immunoSEQ multiplex PCR. There are around 140,000 clones in the sample, with approximately 1% held by the top ten. The sample comprised PBMCs. The receptors originated from a male donor in good health and CMV-seronegative. Each CDR3 is given without its conserved first and last residue. Each record gives: V gene, CDR3 protein.

TRBV28 ASRITGGAGNTIY
TRBV25-1 ASGPVQGGKNTGELF
TRBV28 ASSFAGTGTFYT
TRBV19 ASSTPNLANNEQF
TRBV30 AWNRGVFQLF
TRBV6-5 ASNLGLGGGETQY
TRBV19 ASSIDVRGYEQY
TRBV7-2 ASSLMQGASNQPQH
TRBV30 ACTFGDRAIYEQY
TRBV19 ASSISSGTAEAF
TRBV28 ASSLTGGYEQF